This TCR beta chain was recorded in a study of cytomegalovirus exposure and HLA in healthy donors. Both 60 Vbeta primers and 13 Jbeta primers went into the PCR. Only in-frame clones appear in the TCRdb table, and some are missing; sequencing was by immunoSEQ multiplex PCR. Among over 95,000 clones listed, 60% to 80% were seen once. The germline gives CDR1 MNHEY, CDR2 SVGAGI. V was trimmed by 0 bases and J by 3 bases, leaving 8 bases between them. The CDR3 has 14 residues. A few counts support this clone. This sequence originates from a woman aged 25-40 years in good health and CMV-seropositive. This chain joins TRBV6-5 and TRBJ1-1; no clear D gene. Sample: PBMCs. The CDR3: CASSYSAQYTEAFF. Here the CDR3 DNA reads TGTGCCAGCAGTTACTCGGCCCAGTACACTGAAGCTTTCTTT.